Below, one T cell receptor beta chain is given with its context. Its specificity is not known. Pools of viral peptides were used by the ViraFEST assay to expand antigen-specific CD4+ T cells ahead of sequencing. With about ten days of culture completed, CD4+ T cells were isolated. The vaccine recipients had no prior SARS-CoV-2 infection, with negative nucleocapsid antibodies. Trimming left V 3 bases short and J 0 bases short, with 8 bases between. From germline, CDR1 is LGHNA and CDR2 YSLEER. The CDR3 is made up of 14 amino acids. This specimen comes from a study of vaccination effects on CD4 cells after COVID-19. Points from the study as a whole: Cross-reaction with common cold coronaviruses was seen in only 1 of 255 vaccine-induced clones from healthy vaccinees. Convalescent patients in the study were few, and early post-infection timepoints were absent.

Method: immunoSEQ multiplex PCR; TCRdb's copy keeps in-frame clones and lacks some. The data contain some 60,000 clones, less than 85% of them singletons. Specimen: CD4+ T cells from PBMCs cultured with HCoV-NL63 spike peptides, collected before COVID-19 vaccination. V usage is TRBV4-3 and J usage is TRBJ1-1, with D unresolved. The TCR sequence derives from a human donor who received a COVID-19 vaccine. CDR3 residues: CASSQASMNTEAFF. The CDR3 nucleotides are TGCGCCAGCAGCCAGGCCTCTATGAACACTGAAGCTTTCTTT.